The clone carrying this TCR beta chain was seen only a few times. TCRdb independently ran MiXCR on the 5' RACE reads; one entry per CDR3 protein. The data contain 150,000 to 200,000 distinct CDR3 sequences, more than 9.5% of them singletons. This record comes from a study of T cells after yellow fever vaccination. V lost 4 bases to trimming and J lost 2 bases; unmatched junction nucleotides: 12. CDR1 is SGHKS, CDR2 YYEKEE, per germline (reference sequence). There are 17 residues in the CDR3. The starting material was CD8+ T cells sorted from PBMCs, obtained 15 days after the yellow fever booster vaccination. This sequence joins TRBV5-5 and TRBJ1-3; 7 bases are a match to TRBD1. The TCR was taken from a man younger than 35 who received the YFV17D yellow fever vaccine. The chain's CDR3 is CASSPYGDRVTGNTIYF. CDR3 coding DNA: TGTGCCAGCAGCCCCTACGGGGACAGAGTAACTGGAAACACCATATATTTT.